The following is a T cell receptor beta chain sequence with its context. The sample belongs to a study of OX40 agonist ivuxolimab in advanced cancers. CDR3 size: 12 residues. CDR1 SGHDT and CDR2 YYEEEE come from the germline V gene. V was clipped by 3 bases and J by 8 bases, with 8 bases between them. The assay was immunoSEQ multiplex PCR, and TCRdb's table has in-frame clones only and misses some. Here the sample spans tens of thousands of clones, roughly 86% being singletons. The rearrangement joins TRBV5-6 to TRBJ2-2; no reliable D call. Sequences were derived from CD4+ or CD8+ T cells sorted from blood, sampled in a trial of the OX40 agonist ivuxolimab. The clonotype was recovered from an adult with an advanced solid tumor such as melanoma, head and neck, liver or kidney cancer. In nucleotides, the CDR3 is TGTGCCAGCAGCTCCCGCAGGGGGGAGCTGTTTTTT. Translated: CASSSRRGELFF.